This T cell receptor beta chain is from a study of T cell responses to AZD1222 COVID-19 vaccine. The wider study: The analysis combined second doses at about 4 or about 12 weeks.

Regarding the study as a whole: Regions 160-218 and 743-854 held dominance among vaccine-associated CD4 TCRs, which spanned spike. The donors showed a predominance of white British ancestry and of females, with possible underestimation of clonal diversity. Without day 14 samples, only post-peak T cell repertoires were studied.

Produced via immunoSEQ multiplex PCR; TCRdb's table is partial and in-frame only. Among 150,000 or so clones, about 85% were seen once, and the ten largest hold less than 3.5%. A note on this clone: What it recognizes is unknown.

The V gene end was trimmed by 2 bases and the J gene end by 0 bases; junction bases not matched to a gene: 3. CDR3 length equals 17 residues. Germline V gene lookup returns CDR1 LGHNA and CDR2 YSLEER. Sequenced here: peripheral blood, sampled on day 0 of AZD1222 vaccination. The V call is TRBV4-3, the J call TRBJ2-3, with TRBD2 identical over 12 bases. This TCR came from an adult in good health. The CDR3: CASSQLAGGSSTDTQYF. For the CDR3, the DNA is TGCGCCAGCAGCCAACTAGCGGGGGGGTCCAGCACAGATACGCAGTATTTT.